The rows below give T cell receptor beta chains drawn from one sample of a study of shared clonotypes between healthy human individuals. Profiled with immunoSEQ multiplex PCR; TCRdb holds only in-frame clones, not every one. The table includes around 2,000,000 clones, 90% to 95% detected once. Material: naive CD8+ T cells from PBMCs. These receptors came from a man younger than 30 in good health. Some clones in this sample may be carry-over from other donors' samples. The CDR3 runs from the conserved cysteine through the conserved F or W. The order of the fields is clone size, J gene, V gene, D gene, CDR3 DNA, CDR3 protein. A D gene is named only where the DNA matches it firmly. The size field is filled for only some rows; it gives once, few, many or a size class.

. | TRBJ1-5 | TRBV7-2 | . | TGTGCCAGCAGCTCTAAAGGGGCGCTTCATCAGCCCCAGCATTTT | CASSSKGALHQPQHF
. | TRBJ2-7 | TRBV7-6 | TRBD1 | TGTGCCAGCAGCTTAGCGCGGGCAGGGGGCGTCGAGCAGTACTTC | CASSLARAGGVEQYF
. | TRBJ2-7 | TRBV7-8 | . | TGTGCCAGCAGCTTCAGGCGGGGGCTTGCCGAGCAGTACTTC | CASSFRRGLAEQYF
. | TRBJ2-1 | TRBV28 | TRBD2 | TGTGCCAGCAGTTGGGGACTAGCGAACTACATTGAGCAGTTCTTC | CASSWGLANYIEQFF
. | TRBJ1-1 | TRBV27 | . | TGTGCCAGCAGTTTTAACAGGGCGTCGGGCACTGAAGCTTTCTTT | CASSFNRASGTEAFF
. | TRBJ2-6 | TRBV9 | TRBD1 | TGTGCCAGCAGCCCAGGGGACAGGTGGAGCTCTGGGGCCAACGTCCTGACTTTC | CASSPGDRWSSGANVLTF
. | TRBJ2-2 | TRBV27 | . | TGTGCCAGCAGTTGGTGGGGAGCGGACACCGGGGAGCTGTTTTTT | CASSWWGADTGELFF
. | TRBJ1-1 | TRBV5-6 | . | TGTGCCAGCAGCTTGGGGCGAATTCCTGAAGCTTTCTTT | CASSLGRIPEAFF
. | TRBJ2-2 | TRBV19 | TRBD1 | TGTGCCAGTAGTATGTACCCAGGGGGCGAGCTGTTTTTT | CASSMYPGGELFF
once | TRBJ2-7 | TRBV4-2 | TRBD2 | TGTGCCAGCAGCCGACTCGGGGTAGCGGGATCCTACGAGCAGTACTTC | CASSRLGVAGSYEQYF
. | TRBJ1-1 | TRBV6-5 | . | TGTGCCACCGACGTGGGAACTGAAGCTTTCTTT | CATDVGTEAFF
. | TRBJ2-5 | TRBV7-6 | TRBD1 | TGTGCCAGCAGCCCCCGGACAGGGGGGACCCAGTACTTC | CASSPRTGGTQYF
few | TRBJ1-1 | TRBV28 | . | TGTGCCAGCAGTTTTACGAGGGACTCGAACACTGAAGCTTTCTTT | CASSFTRDSNTEAFF
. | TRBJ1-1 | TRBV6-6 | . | TGTGCCAGCAGTTACTCGAAGGGGGTTAGCACTGAAGCTTTCTTT | CASSYSKGVSTEAFF
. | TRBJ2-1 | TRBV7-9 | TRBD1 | TGTGCCAGCAGTAAAAATCAACGACAGGGGCATGAGCAGTTCTTC | CASSKNQRQGHEQFF
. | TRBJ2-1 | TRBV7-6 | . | TGTGCCAGCAGCCCTGACAAGTTCTCCTACAATGAGCAGTTCTTC | CASSPDKFSYNEQFF